This TCR beta chain is drawn from a study of T cells in Graves' hyperthyroidism and ophthalmopathy. The table lists this clonotype with a few counts. TCR beta CDR3 sequences were amplified from RNA transcripts. Initially, a first-round RT-PCR of the TCR CDR3 employed the HTBI primer set. TCRdb re-analysed the multiplex PCR reads in MiXCR, keeping a single row per CDR3 protein. The sample has about 250,000 distinct CDR3 sequences, roughly 22% seen once. This CDR3 region has 13 residues. Germline V gene sequence: CDR1 GTSNPN, CDR2 SVGIG (reference sequence). Trimming removed 1 base from V and 8 bases from J, with 14 bases in between.

The source is a woman between 40 and 50 years old with Graves' ophthalmopathy. This chain joins TRBV30 and TRBJ1-1; D unresolved. The sample taken for sequencing was blood. The CDR3 bases are TGTGCCTGGAGTGCCCTCATGACGGGGGAAGCTTTCTTT. Protein sequence: CAWSALMTGEAFF.